This TCR beta chain emerged from a study of blood T cell repertoires in COVID-19. Trimming shortened V by 1 base and J by 5 bases, and 8 bases separated the two germline ends. The length of the CDR3 is 13 residues. Germline values: CDR1 ENHRY, CDR2 SYGVKD. Data came from immunoSEQ multiplex PCR; TCRdb stores just in-frame clones and leaves some out. The sample includes a few hundred thousand clones, about 86% of them seen just once. The chain couples TRBV10-3 to TRBJ1-1, with no clear D. Material: PBMCs or T cells enriched from blood (not recorded which). The source is a man over 45 who had recovered from COVID-19. The CDR3 DNA sequence: TGTGCCATCAGTGAGTTTCTCCTTACTGAAGCTTTCTTT. This translates into CAISEFLLTEAFF.